Below, 10 T cell receptor beta chains from the same sample are listed, as sequenced in a study of blood T cell repertoires in COVID-19. Libraries were prepared by immunoSEQ multiplex PCR; TCRdb keeps only in-frame clonotypes and omits some of them. The table has about 140,000 clones, approximately 78% seen once. Sequencing was done on a sample of peripheral blood. These TCRs come from a woman of 80 years or more with acute or convalescent COVID-19.

This chain connects TRBV10-2 to TRBJ1-1; 7 nucleotides match TRBD1. The CDR3 has 15 residues. The germline gives CDR1 WSHSY, CDR2 SAAADI. J was trimmed by 1 base and V by 7 bases; bases with no gene match: 9. The CDR3 sequence is CASKWRAGGNTEAFF. CDR3 bases: TGCGCCAGCAAATGGCGTGCAGGGGGGAACACTGAAGCTTTCTTT.

The genes are TRBV10-1 and TRBJ2-5, with TRBD1 identical over 8 bases. V dropped 2 bases and J dropped 5; count of bases not matched to a gene: 4. The germline gives CDR1 WNHNN, CDR2 SYGVQD (reference sequence). The CDR3 totals 14 residues. DNA for the CDR3: TGCGCCAGCAGTGAGACAGGGGGTCTTGAGACCCAGTACTTC. Amino acids: CASSETGGLETQYF.

The chain carries TRBV10-1 and TRBJ2-2; D gene unclear. Trimming stripped 5 bases from V and 1 base from J, with 8 bases between. The V gene's germline CDR1 is WNHNN and CDR2 SYGVQD (reference sequence). The CDR3 consists of 14 residues. The CDR3 region has the DNA TGCGCCAGCAGTCCCCTAGAGAACACCGGGGAGCTGTTTTTT. Its protein is CASSPLENTGELFF.

The chain is built from TRBV29-1 and TRBJ2-7, with 8 bases fitting TRBD1. The CDR3 is 14 amino acids. Looked up from germline, CDR1 is SQVTM and CDR2 is ANQGSEA. The J segment lost 3 bases and the V segment lost 4 bases, leaving 8 bases of the junction unmatched. CDR3 DNA: TGCAGCGTTGCAGGACAGGGCGCTAGCTACGAGCAGTACTTC. Translated: CSVAGQGASYEQYF.

The chain is built from TRBV4-2 and TRBJ2-3; D is unclear. This CDR3 has 16 residues. The germline V gene encodes CDR1 LGHNA and CDR2 YNFKEQ. V lost 1 base, J lost 2 bases, and 13 bases lay in between. CDR3 in DNA: TGTGCCAGCAGCCAAGGAGTACACGACAACACAGATACGCAGTATTTT. This translates into CASSQGVHDNTDTQYF.

The rearrangement joins TRBV11-2 to TRBJ1-1; tentative D call: TRBD1 (5 bases). The CDR3 consists of 15 residues. V was pared by 5 bases and J by 0 bases, with 13 bases between. Germline CDR1 and CDR2: SGHAT and FQNNGV. The CDR3 spells CASSLLGGVNTEAFF. The CDR3 nucleotides are TGTGCCAGCAGCCTCCTTGGGGGGGTGAACACTGAAGCTTTCTTT.

The genes are TRBV5-1 and TRBJ2-7, with 14 bases lining up with TRBD2. Germline CDR1 is SGHRS and CDR2 is YFSETQ. The CDR3 length is 19 residues. Trimming took 0 bases from V and 3 from J; bases not matched to a gene: 11. As DNA, the CDR3 is TGCGCCAGCAGCTTGGGACTAGCGGGAGGGCCAGGTGGATTCTACGAGCAGTACTTC. Amino acid sequence: CASSLGLAGGPGGFYEQYF.

The rearrangement uses TRBV11-3 and TRBJ2-3; D remains ambiguous. The CDR3 consists of 15 residues. Germline-derived CDR1 and CDR2 are SGHNT and YENEEA. V lost 8 bases and J 4 bases, leaving 19 bases between the germline ends. The CDR3 loop reads CASSKRVSDSDTQYF. CDR3 in DNA: TGTGCCAGCTCCAAACGGGTCTCAGATTCAGATACGCAGTATTTT.

This sequence joins TRBV18 and TRBJ1-6; TRBD1 might be the D (6 bases). The V and J ends lost 1 base and 6 bases respectively, with 10 bases between them. This CDR3 has 15 amino acids. Per the germline V gene, CDR1 is KGHSH and CDR2 is LQKENI. CDR3 region: CASSPQQGPNSPLHF. CDR3 nucleotides: TGTGCCAGCTCACCACAGCAGGGGCCTAATTCACCCCTCCACTTT.

This clone was counted a few times. V usage is TRBV9 and J usage is TRBJ2-7, with D uncertain. Trimming took off 4 bases at V and 4 bases at J, with 18 bases between the two ends. This CDR3 region has 15 residues. CDR1 is SGDLS, CDR2 YYNGEE, per germline. The DNA of the CDR3 is TGTGCCAGCAGCCCCCGGAGCCAGCCGGAATACGAGCAGTACTTC. Its translation is CASSPRSQPEYEQYF.